The 23 T cell receptor beta chains presented below share a single source sample, sequenced in a study of shared clonotypes between healthy human individuals. The protocol was immunoSEQ multiplex PCR, while the TCRdb copy is restricted to in-frame clones and leaves out a portion. The repertoire holds around 2,000,000 clones, with 85% to 95% as singletons. CD45RO-negative, CCR7-positively selected cells formed the naive CD8 fraction, excluding terminally differentiated effector memory CD45RA+ cells. Sequencing was carried out using naive CD8+ T cells from PBMCs. These receptors were taken from a man between 18 and 35 years old in good health. Some clones in this sample may be carry-over from other donors' samples.

The chain links TRBV27 to TRBJ2-2; 7 bases match TRBD1. The CDR3 totals 15 residues. Per the germline V gene, CDR1 is MNHEY and CDR2 is SMNVEV (reference sequence). V lost 5 bases to trimming and J lost 8 bases; unmatched junction nucleotides: 11. CDR3 coding DNA: TGTGCCAGCAGTCACGGGACAGCCTCATGGGGGGAGCTGTTTTTT. It yields the protein CASSHGTASWGELFF.

V gene TRBV6-6 combines with J gene TRBJ1-2; 9 bases map to TRBD1. Germline V gene data show CDR1 as MNHNY and CDR2 as SVGAGI (reference sequence). The CDR3 loop spans 15 amino acids. Trimming cost V 0 bases and J 6 bases; bases outside gene matches: 5. CDR3 sequence reads: CASSYSGDRADGYTF. CDR3 DNA: TGTGCCAGCAGTTACTCGGGGGACAGGGCGGATGGCTACACCTTC.

This sequence joins TRBV29-1 and TRBJ2-3; D unclear. This CDR3 is built from 17 residues. Looked up from germline, CDR1 is SQVTM and CDR2 is ANQGSEA. Trimming left V 4 bases short and J 1 base short, with 21 bases between. CDR3 loop: CSVVLTQVNTRTDTQYF. The CDR3 region has the DNA TGCAGCGTTGTCTTGACCCAAGTTAATACACGCACAGATACGCAGTATTTT.

With respect to this clone: Other DNA sequences in the same sample also yield this CDR3. The V gene is TRBV27, the J gene TRBJ2-1; D gene uncertain. Germline CDR1 and CDR2: MNHEY and SMNVEV (reference sequence). This CDR3 region has 14 residues. The ends were cut back, 3 bases at V and 0 bases at J, with 6 bases in the middle. CDR3: CASSFLSSYNEQFF. The CDR3 nucleotides read TGTGCCAGCAGTTTCCTCAGCTCCTACAATGAGCAGTTCTTC.

The chain carries TRBV10-3 and TRBJ2-7; TRBD1 might be the D (6 bases). Germline V gene lookup returns CDR1 ENHRY and CDR2 SYGVKD. CDR3 length equals 13 residues. Trimming stripped 10 bases from V and 3 bases from J, with 16 bases between. The CDR3 DNA reads TGTGCCACCGGGGACAACTTACTCTACGAGCAGTACTTC. Translation gives CATGDNLLYEQYF.

The chain employs TRBV7-3 and TRBJ2-7, with D possibly matching TRBD2 (6 bases). The CDR3 is 14 residues long. Germline V CDR1 and CDR2: SGHTA, FQGTGA. Between the trimmed V and J ends, which lost 1 base and 5 bases, there was a span of 12 bases. The CDR3 DNA follows: TGTGCCAGCAGCTTAATCGGCGGCGGGGACGAGCAGTACTTC. It encodes CASSLIGGGDEQYF. Drawing the rest from reference TRBV7-3 and TRBJ2-7, the complete variable domain is GAGVSQTPSNKVTEKGKYVELRCDPISGHTALYWYRQSLGQGPEFLIYFQGTGAADDSGLPNDRFFAVRPEGSVSTLKIQRTERGDSAVYLCASSLIGGGDEQYFGPGTRLTVT.

Comment on this clone: In the same sample, other DNA sequences code for this CDR3. The chain carries TRBV27 and TRBJ2-7; maybe TRBD2 (5 bases). V shed 6 bases and J shed 2 bases, with 11 bases lying between them. CDR3 length: 13 amino acids. Germline assignment: CDR1 MNHEY and CDR2 SMNVEV (reference sequence). In DNA form, the CDR3 reads TGTGCCAGCAGCCTCAAGCGGCCCTACGAGCAGTACTTC. This sequence encodes CASSLKRPYEQYF.

V gene TRBV11-2 combines with J gene TRBJ2-5; TRBD2 might be the D (7 bases). Germline lookup yields CDR1 SGHAT and CDR2 FQNNGV. V dropped 1 base and J dropped 5 bases, with 26 bases sitting between them. This CDR3 is 19 amino acids long. The CDR3 spells CASSLGPGVRGGASETQYF. The CDR3 nucleotides are TGTGCCAGCAGCTTAGGGCCAGGGGTCCGCGGGGGAGCCTCGGAGACCCAGTACTTC.

This chain connects TRBV11-2 to TRBJ2-7, with a possible D match to TRBD2 (5 bases). The germline V gene encodes CDR1 SGHAT and CDR2 FQNNGV. Trimming removed 7 bases from V and 7 bases from J, with 17 bases in between. The CDR3 has 13 amino acids. The CDR3, as DNA: TGTGCCAGCAAAATTACGGGGTTCGAGGAGCAGTACTTC. It codes for CASKITGFEEQYF.

The chain has TRBV7-3 and TRBJ2-1, with a weak D call TRBD2 (5 bases). The V gene lost 0 bases and the J gene lost 2 bases, with 8 bases spanning the gap. The germline V gene encodes CDR1 SGHTA and CDR2 FQGTGA. This CDR3 comprises 15 residues. The CDR3 nucleotides read TGTGCCAGCAGCTTAACGCGGGTAGCCTACAATGAGCAGTTCTTC. Its translation: CASSLTRVAYNEQFF.

The chain is built from TRBV27 and TRBJ1-1, with D perhaps matching TRBD1 (5 bases). The germline gives CDR1 MNHEY, CDR2 SMNVEV (reference sequence). This CDR3 has 14 amino acids. V gave up 7 bases and J gave up 1 base, with 13 bases separating them. CDR3 sequence reads: CASKQTQGNTEAFF. DNA for the CDR3: TGTGCCAGCAAGCAAACCCAGGGGAACACTGAAGCTTTCTTT.

The chain couples TRBV4-1 to TRBJ2-7; the D gene is possibly TRBD1 (6 bases). The V end lost 4 bases, the J end lost 3 bases, and 22 bases lay between the germline ends. This CDR3 region has 17 residues. Germline V gene sequence: CDR1 MGHRA, CDR2 YSYEKL. In DNA, the CDR3 is TGCGCCAGCAGCCCAACCCCCCGCGGACAGACGGACTACGAGCAGTACTTC. Translation gives CASSPTPRGQTDYEQYF.

This chain connects TRBV4-3 to TRBJ2-7, with no clear D. The CDR3 length is 15 residues. The V gene's germline CDR1 is LGHNA and CDR2 YSLEER. V dropped 1 base and J dropped 3 bases, with 13 bases sitting between them. CDR3 bases: TGCGCCAGCAGCCAAGTATACCGGAAAGGCTACGAGCAGTACTTC. The encoded protein is CASSQVYRKGYEQYF.

This clone was picked up a small number of times. Its ends do not fully match the called genes, so a read error is possible. V and J are TRBV7-2 and TRBJ1-1, with D hard to call. Per germline, CDR1 SGHTA and CDR2 FQGNSA. The CDR3 runs to 13 residues. Here the CDR3 DNA reads TGTGCCAGCAGCTTCTTGATCGGTTTCTTGAGGGACTTT. Its protein product is CASSFLIGFLRDF.

The rearrangement joins TRBV29-1 to TRBJ2-2, with TRBD1 matching 8 bases. This CDR3 has 12 residues. CDR1 and CDR2 from the germline V gene are SQVTM and ANQGSEA. J was trimmed by 6 bases and V by 4 bases; bases with no gene match: 1. The DNA of the CDR3 is TGCAGCGTTGGACAGGGGTCCGGGGAGCTGTTTTTT. This translates into CSVGQGSGELFF.

The chain's CDR3 is CASSVFRDVSHSGNTIYF. CDR3 in DNA: TGTGCCAGTAGTGTCTTCCGGGACGTAAGTCACTCTGGAAACACCATATATTTT. This chain links TRBV19 with TRBJ1-3; tentatively, D is TRBD1 (5 bases). This CDR3 contains 18 residues. Trimming pared 5 bases from V and 0 bases from J, leaving 20 bases between. The germline gives CDR1 LNHDA, CDR2 SQIVND (reference sequence).

The V gene is TRBV6-5, the J gene TRBJ2-5, with 9 nucleotides matching TRBD1. With V trimmed by 5 bases and J by 1 base, 5 bases remained unmatched. The germline gives CDR1 MNHEY, CDR2 SVGAGI. CDR3 size: 15 residues. As DNA, the CDR3 is TGTGCCAGCAGTCCCGGGACAGGGCTCCAAGAGACCCAGTACTTC. This encodes CASSPGTGLQETQYF.

This chain connects TRBV30 to TRBJ2-7, with D tentatively TRBD1 or TRBD2 (6 bases each). From germline, CDR1 is GTSNPN and CDR2 SVGIG (reference sequence). Between the trimmed V and J ends, which lost 3 bases and 3 bases, there was a span of 12 bases. The CDR3 sequence is 13 residues long. The CDR3 sequence: CAWRGGHLYEQYF. CDR3 nucleotide sequence: TGTGCCTGGAGGGGGGGACACCTCTACGAGCAGTACTTC.

The sample holds one count of this clone. The chain uses TRBV27 and TRBJ2-3, with D tentatively TRBD1 or TRBD2 (5 bases each). Between the trimmed V and J ends, which lost 3 bases and 2 bases, there was a span of 12 bases. CDR1 MNHEY and CDR2 SMNVEV come from the germline V gene (reference sequence). The CDR3 length is 15 residues. The CDR3 nucleotides are TGTGCCAGCAGTTTGAGGGTGGGGCCCACAGATACGCAGTATTTT. Protein product: CASSLRVGPTDTQYF.

The chain couples TRBV28 to TRBJ2-4; no clear D gene. The ends were cut back, 4 bases at V and 13 bases at J, with 8 bases in the middle. This CDR3 comprises 10 residues. The germline CDR1 and CDR2 sequences are MDHEN and SYDVKM. The CDR3: CASSCPPQYF. In DNA form, the CDR3 reads TGTGCCAGCAGTTGCCCCCCCCAGTACTTC.

The chain links TRBV27 to TRBJ2-7, with 8 bases fitting TRBD1. The CDR3 runs to 14 residues. V lost 3 bases and J lost 3; bases outside the gene matches: 4. CDR1 and CDR2 from the germline V gene are MNHEY and SMNVEV (reference sequence). CDR3 sequence (DNA): TGTGCCAGCAGTTTGACAGGGGAAATCTACGAGCAGTACTTC. The encoded protein is CASSLTGEIYEQYF.

To note about this clone: Within the sample, other DNA sequences also encode this same CDR3. The J gene is TRBJ2-2, the V gene TRBV27, with unresolved D. The CDR3 extends over 13 amino acids. Germline V gene lookup returns CDR1 MNHEY and CDR2 SMNVEV (reference sequence). V was cut by 1 base and J by 7 bases, with 7 bases left in between. The CDR3 loop reads CASSLWVDGELFF. The DNA of the CDR3 is TGTGCCAGCAGTTTATGGGTGGACGGGGAGCTGTTTTTT.

The chain joins TRBV15 to TRBJ1-5, with D possibly matching TRBD1 (5 bases). Trimming removed 4 bases from V and 1 base from J, with 11 bases in between. The V gene's germline CDR1 is LNHNV and CDR2 YYDKDF (reference sequence). The CDR3 extends over 15 amino acids. Written as DNA, the CDR3 is TGTGCCACCAGCACCGGGACGGTAAGCAATCAGCCCCAGCATTTT. Translation gives CATSTGTVSNQPQHF.